These 16 T cell receptor beta chains were sequenced from one sample in a study of cytomegalovirus exposure and HLA in healthy donors. PCR used 60 Vbeta primers and 13 Jbeta primers. Sequenced by immunoSEQ multiplex PCR; TCRdb stores in-frame clones only, minus some. The table has over 200,000 clones, 75% to 85% seen once. The specimen sequenced was PBMCs. Receptor source: a woman between 55 and 75 years old in good health and CMV-seropositive.

The chain is built from TRBV5-1 and TRBJ1-2; 8 bases fit TRBD1. This CDR3 contains 14 residues. The V and J ends lost 0 bases and 8 bases, in that order; junction bases with no gene match: 6. Germline CDR1 and CDR2: SGHRS and YFSETQ. The CDR3 reads CASSLGQGARGYTF. DNA of the CDR3: TGCGCCAGCAGCTTGGGGCAGGGGGCGCGGGGCTACACCTTC.

The rearrangement joins TRBV28 to TRBJ2-7; 7 bases are a match to TRBD1. This CDR3 has 14 residues. CDR1 and CDR2 (germline): MDHEN, SYDVKM. Trimming took 7 bases from V and 1 from J; bases not matched to a gene: 7. The CDR3 sequence is CASNPQGWSYEQYF. The CDR3 DNA sequence: TGTGCCAGCAACCCACAGGGGTGGTCCTACGAGCAGTACTTC.

This clone was seen a few times. This chain connects TRBV5-5 to TRBJ2-7, with no clear D. The CDR3 has 14 residues. CDR1 and CDR2 (germline): SGHKS, YYEKEE (reference sequence). Trimming took off 4 bases at V and 5 bases at J, with 16 bases between the two ends. The CDR3 nucleotides are TGTGCCAGCAGCCTAGGTGGCCGCCTCGACGAGCAGTACTTC. It translates to CASSLGGRLDEQYF.

CDR3 DNA sequence: TGTGCCAGTAATAGGGGCGGCTCACCGGACGAAAAACTGTTTTTT. Translation gives CASNRGGSPDEKLFF. The chain joins TRBV19 to TRBJ1-4, with D maybe TRBD1 (5 bases). Germline V gene sequence: CDR1 LNHDA, CDR2 SQIVND (reference sequence). This CDR3 region has 15 residues. Trimming left V 7 bases short and J 8 bases short, with 20 bases between.

The rearrangement joins TRBV7-9 to TRBJ1-2, with 10 positions matching TRBD1. With 6 bases clipped from V and 6 bases from J, the junction kept 4 bases outside the gene matches. The CDR3 is 13 amino acids. The germline V gene has CDR1 SEHNR and CDR2 FQNEAQ (reference sequence). In DNA, the CDR3 is TGTGCCAGCAGTCCGACAGGGGGCGATGGCTACACCTTC. This sequence encodes CASSPTGGDGYTF. The full variable domain, in which reference TRBV7-9 and TRBJ1-2 provide the parts outside the CDR3, is DTGVSQNPRHKITKRGQNVTFRCDPISEHNRLYWYRQTLGQGPEFLTYFQNEAQLEKSRLLSDRFSAERPKGSFSTLEIQRTEQGDSAMYLCASSPTGGDGYTFGSGTRLTVV.

The chain uses TRBV5-6 and TRBJ1-2; possible D gene TRBD1, 5 bases. V gave up 5 bases and J gave up 2 bases, with 19 bases separating them. The length of the CDR3 is 16 residues. Germline V CDR1 and CDR2: SGHDT, YYEEEE. The CDR3 here is CASRWGAGRQNYGYTF. Here the CDR3 DNA reads TGTGCCAGCAGATGGGGTGCCGGCAGACAGAACTATGGCTACACCTTC.

This clone has more than one count but fewer than ten. Other DNA sequences from this sample encode an identical CDR3 as well. This sequence joins TRBV19 and TRBJ1-3, with 8 bases matching TRBD1. With 10 bases clipped from V and 3 bases from J, the junction kept 5 bases outside the gene matches. Germline-derived CDR1 and CDR2 are LNHDA and SQIVND (reference sequence). The CDR3 is 13 residues long. CDR3 in DNA: TGTGCCACAGGACAGGGTATTGGAAACACCATATATTTT. Its translation is CATGQGIGNTIYF.

The V call is TRBV18, the J call TRBJ2-7, with 10 bases lining up with TRBD2. CDR1 and CDR2 from the germline V gene are KGHSH and LQKENI. With 3 bases clipped from V and 5 bases from J, the junction kept 7 bases outside the gene matches. The CDR3 loop spans 15 amino acids. The CDR3 DNA is TGTGCCAGCTCACCCAATAGCGGGAGGATGCACGAGCAGTACTTC. Its protein product is CASSPNSGRMHEQYF.

This rearrangement joins TRBV27 to TRBJ2-7, with 7 bases fitting TRBD1. The ends lost 5 bases at V and 6 bases at J; junction bases unmatched: 7. Germline assignment: CDR1 MNHEY and CDR2 SMNVEV (reference sequence). This CDR3 spans 13 amino acids. DNA of the CDR3: TGTGCCAGCAGTCTGACAGGGTGGGGCGAGCAGTACTTC. Translation gives CASSLTGWGEQYF.

This clone was recorded once. The CDR3 DNA follows: TGTGCCAGCAGTGAAGTAGCCAGCGGGGGATACCTGAGCTCCTACAATGAGCAGTTCTTC. This translates into CASSEVASGGYLSSYNEQFF. The J gene is TRBJ2-1, the V gene TRBV6-1; 8 nucleotides align to TRBD2. With V trimmed by 1 base and J by 0 bases, 14 bases remained unmatched. There are 20 residues in the CDR3. CDR1 is MNHNS and CDR2 is SASEGT in the germline V gene.

The chain recombines TRBV5-1 with TRBJ2-2; perhaps TRBD1 as D (5 bases). The germline V gene has CDR1 SGHRS and CDR2 YFSETQ. Deletions cut 6 bases from V and 0 bases from J, with 12 bases between. The CDR3 totals 15 residues. This chain's CDR3 is CASTPGQANTGELFF. In DNA form, the CDR3 reads TGCGCCAGCACCCCCGGACAAGCGAACACCGGGGAGCTGTTTTTT.

This rearrangement joins TRBV7-2 to TRBJ1-4; weak D call: TRBD1 (5 bases). V was pared by 5 bases and J by 4 bases, with 11 bases between. This CDR3 region has 14 residues. Germline CDR1 SGHTA, CDR2 FQGNSA. CDR3 region: CASSPRQGNEKLFF. CDR3 DNA sequence: TGTGCCAGCAGCCCCCGCCAGGGTAATGAAAAACTGTTTTTT.

This clone occurred a few times. CDR3 loop: CASSYFGGDYGYTF. CDR3 nucleotide sequence: TGTGCCAGCAGTTACTTTGGGGGCGACTATGGCTACACCTTC. The chain couples TRBV6-6 to TRBJ1-2, with TRBD1 as a possible D gene (6 bases). There are 14 residues in the CDR3. Germline V CDR1 and CDR2: MNHNY, SVGAGI (reference sequence). V dropped 1 base and J dropped 3 bases, with 9 bases sitting between them.

The chain links TRBV5-4 to TRBJ1-2, with 10 bases matching TRBD1. Germline-derived CDR1 and CDR2 are SGHNT and YYREEE (reference sequence). The CDR3 consists of 15 residues. The V and J ends lost 3 bases and 2 bases, in that order; junction bases with no gene match: 4. The CDR3 here is CASSSKDRGNYGYTF. CDR3 DNA sequence: TGTGCCAGCAGCTCCAAGGACAGGGGGAACTATGGCTACACCTTC.

This clone was counted a few times. The chain carries TRBV10-3 and TRBJ2-2; no firm D call. V lost 7 bases and J 1 base, leaving 13 bases between the germline ends. Germline CDR1 is ENHRY and CDR2 is SYGVKD. This CDR3 contains 15 residues. As DNA, the CDR3 is TGTGCCATCACCCTAGGCACCCAGAACACCGGGGAGCTGTTTTTT. It codes for CAITLGTQNTGELFF.

V is TRBV6-5 and J is TRBJ1-3; D unclear. CDR1 is MNHEY, CDR2 SVGAGI, per germline. This CDR3 comprises 15 residues. The V gene lost 7 bases and the J gene lost 0 bases, with 13 bases spanning the gap. The DNA for the CDR3 is TGTGCCAGCACCATAAACTTAGACTCTGGAAACACCATATATTTT. It specifies CASTINLDSGNTIYF.